The 5 T cell receptor beta chains presented below share a single source sample, sequenced in a study of blood T cell repertoires in COVID-19. The method was immunoSEQ multiplex PCR; TCRdb's version includes in-frame clones alone and lacks a portion of them. The sample carries over 120,000 clones, roughly 82% recorded once. The sequencing input was peripheral blood. These receptors all come from a human donor in a cohort sampled during active COVID-19.

This clone was seen only a few times. This chain uses TRBV24-1 with TRBJ1-5; D gene unclear. This CDR3 has 14 amino acids. Germline assignment: CDR1 KGHDR and CDR2 SFDVKD. V lost 4 bases to trimming and J lost 3 bases, with 9 bases between them. CDR3 DNA sequence: TGTGCCACCAGTGAGAGCGGTCCCAATCAGCCCCAGCATTTT. Translation gives CATSESGPNQPQHF.

The chain's CDR3 is CASSDAEMPLAGGRPYEQYV. In DNA form, the CDR3 reads TGTGCCAGCAGTGACGCCGAGATGCCCCTGGCGGGAGGGCGGCCCTACGAGCAGTACGTC. The chain has TRBV6-4 and TRBJ2-7; 9 positions match TRBD2. The length of the CDR3 is 20 residues. Germline CDR1 reads MRHNA; CDR2 reads SNTAGT. Unmatched junction bases numbered 19, after V lost 2 bases and J lost 2 bases.

The gene calls are TRBV19 and TRBJ1-1; D unclear. Germline loops: CDR1 LNHDA, CDR2 SQIVND (reference sequence). The V and J ends lost 5 bases and 1 base respectively, with 29 bases between them. This CDR3 region has 20 residues. The CDR3 DNA reads as TGTGCCAGTAGTCCGGACTACGGGTCCTCCTCGATGAGAAGGAACACTGAAGCTTTCTTT. This translates into CASSPDYGSSSMRRNTEAFF. Full variable domain (remainder filled in from reference TRBV19 and TRBJ1-1): DGGITQSPKYLFRKEGQNVTLSCEQNLNHDAMYWYRQDPGQGLRLIYYSQIVNDFQKGDIAEGYSVSREKKESFPLTVTSAQKNPTAFYLCASSPDYGSSSMRRNTEAFFGQGTRLTVV.

This rearrangement joins TRBV6-5 to TRBJ2-5; 8 nucleotides line up with TRBD2. V shed 4 bases and J 3 bases; nucleotides not matched to a gene: 4. This CDR3 has 14 residues. Germline V gene data show CDR1 as MNHEY and CDR2 as SVGAGI. The CDR3 coding sequence is TGTGCCAGCAGTTTCCCGGGGGGGGAAGAGACCCAGTACTTC. The encoded protein is CASSFPGGEETQYF.

The rearrangement links TRBV30 to TRBJ1-6; no clear D gene. V gave up 5 bases and J gave up 7 bases, with 9 bases separating them. The CDR3 is 12 residues long. The germline gives CDR1 GTSNPN, CDR2 SVGIG (reference sequence). CDR3 loop: CAWSQQNSPLHF. The CDR3 region has the DNA TGTGCCTGGTCACAGCAAAATTCACCCCTCCACTTT.